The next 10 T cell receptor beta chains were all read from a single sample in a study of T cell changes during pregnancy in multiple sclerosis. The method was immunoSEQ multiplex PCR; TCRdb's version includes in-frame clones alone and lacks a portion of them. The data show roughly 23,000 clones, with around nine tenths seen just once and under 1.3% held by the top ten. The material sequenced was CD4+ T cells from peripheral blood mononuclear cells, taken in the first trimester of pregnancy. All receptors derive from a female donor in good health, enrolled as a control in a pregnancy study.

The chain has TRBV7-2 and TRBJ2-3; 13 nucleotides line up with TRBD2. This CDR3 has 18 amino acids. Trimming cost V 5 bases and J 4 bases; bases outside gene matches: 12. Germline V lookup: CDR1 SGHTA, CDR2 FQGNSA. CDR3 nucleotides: TGTGCCAGCAGCCCTCCGACTAGCGGGAGGTCCCCCGCAGATACGCAGTATTTT. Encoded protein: CASSPPTSGRSPADTQYF.

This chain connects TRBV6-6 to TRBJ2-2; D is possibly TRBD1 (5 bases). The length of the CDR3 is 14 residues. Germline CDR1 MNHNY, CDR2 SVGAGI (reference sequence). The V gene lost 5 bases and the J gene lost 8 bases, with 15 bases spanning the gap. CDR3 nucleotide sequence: TGTGCCAGCAGTCCGGCCCTCCAGGGTGGGGAGCTGTTTTTT. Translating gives CASSPALQGGELFF.

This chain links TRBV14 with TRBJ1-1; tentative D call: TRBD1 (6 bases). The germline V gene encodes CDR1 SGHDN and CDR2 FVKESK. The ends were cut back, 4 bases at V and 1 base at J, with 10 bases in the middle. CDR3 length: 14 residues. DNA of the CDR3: TGTGCCAGCAGCCTCGAGACAGGGAACACTGAAGCTTTCTTT. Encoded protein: CASSLETGNTEAFF.

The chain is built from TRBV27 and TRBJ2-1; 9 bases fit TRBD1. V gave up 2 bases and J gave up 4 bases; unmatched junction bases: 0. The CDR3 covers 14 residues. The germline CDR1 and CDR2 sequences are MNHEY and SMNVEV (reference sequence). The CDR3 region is CASSLGTGYNEQFF. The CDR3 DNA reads TGTGCCAGCAGTTTAGGGACAGGGTACAATGAGCAGTTCTTC.

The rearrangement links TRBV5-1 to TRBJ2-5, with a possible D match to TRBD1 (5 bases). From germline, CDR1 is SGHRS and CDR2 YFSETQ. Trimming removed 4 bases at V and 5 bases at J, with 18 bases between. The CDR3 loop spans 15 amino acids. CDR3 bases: TGCGCCAGCAGCGCAGGGTTAGGCTTACGGGAGACCCAGTACTTC. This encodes CASSAGLGLRETQYF.

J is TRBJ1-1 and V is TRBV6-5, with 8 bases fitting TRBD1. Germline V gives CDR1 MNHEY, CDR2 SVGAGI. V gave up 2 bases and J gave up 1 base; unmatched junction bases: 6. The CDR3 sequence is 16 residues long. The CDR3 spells CASSYRAGGENTEAFF. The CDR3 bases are TGTGCCAGCAGTTACCGGGCAGGGGGCGAGAACACTGAAGCTTTCTTT.

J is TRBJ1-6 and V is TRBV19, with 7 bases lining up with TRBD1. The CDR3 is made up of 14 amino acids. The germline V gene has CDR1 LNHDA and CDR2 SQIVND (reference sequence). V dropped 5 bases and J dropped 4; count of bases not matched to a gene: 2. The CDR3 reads CASSPGQYNSPLHF. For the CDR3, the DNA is TGTGCCAGTAGTCCGGGACAGTATAATTCACCCCTCCACTTT. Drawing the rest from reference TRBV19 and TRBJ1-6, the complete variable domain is DGGITQSPKYLFRKEGQNVTLSCEQNLNHDAMYWYRQDPGQGLRLIYYSQIVNDFQKGDIAEGYSVSREKKESFPLTVTSAQKNPTAFYLCASSPGQYNSPLHFGNGTRLTVT.

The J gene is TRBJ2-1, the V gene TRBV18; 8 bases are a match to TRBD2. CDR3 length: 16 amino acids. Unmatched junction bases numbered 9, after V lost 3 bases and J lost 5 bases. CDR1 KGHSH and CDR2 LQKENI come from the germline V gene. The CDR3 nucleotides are TGTGCCAGCTCACCCGGGGCGGGGGGCCGACACAATGAGCAGTTCTTC. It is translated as CASSPGAGGRHNEQFF.

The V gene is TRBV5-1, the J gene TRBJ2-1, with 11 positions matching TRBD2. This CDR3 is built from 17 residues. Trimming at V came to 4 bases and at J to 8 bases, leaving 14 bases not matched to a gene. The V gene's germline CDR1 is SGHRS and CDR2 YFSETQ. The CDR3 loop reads CASSPLLGLADRHEQFF. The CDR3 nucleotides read TGCGCCAGCAGCCCCTTACTGGGACTAGCGGACAGACATGAGCAGTTCTTC.

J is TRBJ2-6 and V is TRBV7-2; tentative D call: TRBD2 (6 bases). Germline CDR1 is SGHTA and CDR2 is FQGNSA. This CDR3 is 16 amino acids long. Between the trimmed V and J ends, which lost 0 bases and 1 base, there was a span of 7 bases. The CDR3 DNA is TGTGCCAGCAGCTTAGCAGGGAGGTCTGGGGCCAACGTCCTGACTTTC. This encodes CASSLAGRSGANVLTF.